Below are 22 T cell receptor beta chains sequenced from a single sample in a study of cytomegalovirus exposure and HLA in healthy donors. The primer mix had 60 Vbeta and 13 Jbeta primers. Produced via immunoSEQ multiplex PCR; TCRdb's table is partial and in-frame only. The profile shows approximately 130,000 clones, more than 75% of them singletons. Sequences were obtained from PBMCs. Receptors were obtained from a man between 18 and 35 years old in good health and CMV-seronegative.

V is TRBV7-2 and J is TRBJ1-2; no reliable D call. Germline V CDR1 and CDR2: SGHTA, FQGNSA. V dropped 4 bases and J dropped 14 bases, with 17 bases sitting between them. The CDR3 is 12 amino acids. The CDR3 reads CASSSYRGFPTF. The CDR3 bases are TGTGCCAGCAGCTCGTACCGCGGATTCCCGACCTTC.

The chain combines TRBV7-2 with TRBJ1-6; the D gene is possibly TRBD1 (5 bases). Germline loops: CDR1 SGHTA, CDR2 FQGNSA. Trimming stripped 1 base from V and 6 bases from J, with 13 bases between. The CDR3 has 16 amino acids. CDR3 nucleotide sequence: TGTGCCAGCAGCTTAGTGACGGGGGTCGGTAATTCACCCCTCCACTTT. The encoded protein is CASSLVTGVGNSPLHF. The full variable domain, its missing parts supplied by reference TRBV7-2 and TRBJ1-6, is GAGVSQSPSNKVTEKGKDVELRCDPISGHTALYWYRQSLGQGLEFLIYFQGNSAPDKSGLPSDRFSAERTGGSVSTLTIQRTQQEDSAVYLCASSLVTGVGNSPLHFGNGTRLTVT.

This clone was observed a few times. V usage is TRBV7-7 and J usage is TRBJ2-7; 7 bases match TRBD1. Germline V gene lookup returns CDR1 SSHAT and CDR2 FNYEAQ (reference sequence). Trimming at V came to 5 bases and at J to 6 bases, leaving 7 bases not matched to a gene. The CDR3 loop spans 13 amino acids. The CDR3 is CASSARQGTEQYF. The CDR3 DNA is TGTGCCAGCAGCGCCCGACAGGGAACCGAGCAGTACTTC. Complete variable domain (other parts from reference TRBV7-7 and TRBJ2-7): GAGVSQSPRYKVTKRGQDVTLRCDPISSHATLYWYQQALGQGPEFLTYFNYEAQPDKSGLPSDRFSAERPEGSISTLTIQRTEQRDSAMYRCASSARQGTEQYFGPGTRLTVT.

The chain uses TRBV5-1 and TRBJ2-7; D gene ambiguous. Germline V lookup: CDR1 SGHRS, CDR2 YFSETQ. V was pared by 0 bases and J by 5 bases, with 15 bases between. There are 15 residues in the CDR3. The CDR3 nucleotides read TGCGCCAGCAGCTTGGCGGGTCCCCCGGAAGACGAGCAGTACTTC. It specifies CASSLAGPPEDEQYF.

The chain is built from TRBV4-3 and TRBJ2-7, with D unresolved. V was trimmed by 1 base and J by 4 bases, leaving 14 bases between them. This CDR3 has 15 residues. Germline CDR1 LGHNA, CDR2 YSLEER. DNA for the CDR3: TGCGCCAGCAGCCAAGGACAAAATTCTGTATACGAGCAGTACTTC. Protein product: CASSQGQNSVYEQYF.

The CDR3: CASSSVNLGGTQYF. CDR3 coding DNA: TGTGCCAGCAGTTCCGTAAATTTGGGGGGGACCCAGTACTTC. V and J are TRBV6-6 and TRBJ2-5; TRBD2 might be the D (6 bases). V shed 4 bases and J shed 7 bases, with 16 bases lying between them. CDR1 and CDR2 from the germline V gene are MNHNY and SVGAGI (reference sequence). The CDR3 is 14 amino acids.

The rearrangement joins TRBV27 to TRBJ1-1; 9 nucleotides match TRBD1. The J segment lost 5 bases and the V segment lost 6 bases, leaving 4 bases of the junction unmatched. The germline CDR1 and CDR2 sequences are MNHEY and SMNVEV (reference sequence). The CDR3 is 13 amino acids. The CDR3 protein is CASSDRGLTEAFF. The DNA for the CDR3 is TGTGCCAGCAGCGACAGGGGGTTGACTGAAGCTTTCTTT.

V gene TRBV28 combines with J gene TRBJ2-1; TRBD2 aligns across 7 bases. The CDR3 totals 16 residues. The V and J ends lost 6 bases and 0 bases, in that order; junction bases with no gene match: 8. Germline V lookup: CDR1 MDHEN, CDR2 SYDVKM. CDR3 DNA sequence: TGTGCCAGCAGCTCTTTGGGAGGGAGCTCCTACAATGAGCAGTTCTTC. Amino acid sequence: CASSSLGGSSYNEQFF.

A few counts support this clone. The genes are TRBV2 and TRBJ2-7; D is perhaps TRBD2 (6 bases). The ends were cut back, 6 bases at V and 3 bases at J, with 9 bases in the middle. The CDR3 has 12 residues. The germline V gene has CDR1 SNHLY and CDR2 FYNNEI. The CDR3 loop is CASSGDFYEQYF. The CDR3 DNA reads TGTGCCAGCAGCGGGGACTTCTACGAGCAGTACTTC. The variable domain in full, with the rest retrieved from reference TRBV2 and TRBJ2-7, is EPEVTQTPSHQVTQMGQEVILRCVPISNHLYFYWYRQILGQKVEFLVSFYNNEISEKSEIFDDQFSVERPDGSNFTLKIRSTKLEDSAMYFCASSGDFYEQYFGPGTRLTVT.

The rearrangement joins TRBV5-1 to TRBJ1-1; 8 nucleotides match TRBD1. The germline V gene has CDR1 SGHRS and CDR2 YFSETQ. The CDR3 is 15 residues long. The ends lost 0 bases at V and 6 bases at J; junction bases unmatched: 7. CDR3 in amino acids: CASSLVDRVAPEAFF. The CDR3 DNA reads TGCGCCAGCAGCTTGGTGGACAGGGTTGCGCCTGAAGCTTTCTTT.

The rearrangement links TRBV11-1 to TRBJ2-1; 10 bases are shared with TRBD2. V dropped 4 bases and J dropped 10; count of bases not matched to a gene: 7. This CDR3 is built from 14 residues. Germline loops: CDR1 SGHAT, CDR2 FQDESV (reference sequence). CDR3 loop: CASSSGLTSGEQFF. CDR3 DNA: TGTGCCAGCAGCTCCGGATTGACTAGCGGGGAGCAGTTCTTC.

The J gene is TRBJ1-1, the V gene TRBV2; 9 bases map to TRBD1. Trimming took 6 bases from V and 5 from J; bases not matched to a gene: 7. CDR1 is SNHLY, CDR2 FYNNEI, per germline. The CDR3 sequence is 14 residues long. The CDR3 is CASRETGGATEAFF. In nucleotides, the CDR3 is TGTGCCAGCAGGGAAACAGGGGGCGCGACTGAAGCTTTCTTT. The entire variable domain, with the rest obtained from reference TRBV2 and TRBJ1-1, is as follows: EPEVTQTPSHQVTQMGQEVILRCVPISNHLYFYWYRQILGQKVEFLVSFYNNEISEKSEIFDDQFSVERPDGSNFTLKIRSTKLEDSAMYFCASRETGGATEAFFGQGTRLTVV.

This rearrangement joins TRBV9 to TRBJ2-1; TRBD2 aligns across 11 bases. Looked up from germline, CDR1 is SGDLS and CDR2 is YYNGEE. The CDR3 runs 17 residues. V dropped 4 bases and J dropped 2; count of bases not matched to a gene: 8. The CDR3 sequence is CASSPSSSGGAYNEQFF. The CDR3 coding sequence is TGTGCCAGCAGCCCCTCGAGTAGCGGGGGGGCCTACAATGAGCAGTTCTTC.

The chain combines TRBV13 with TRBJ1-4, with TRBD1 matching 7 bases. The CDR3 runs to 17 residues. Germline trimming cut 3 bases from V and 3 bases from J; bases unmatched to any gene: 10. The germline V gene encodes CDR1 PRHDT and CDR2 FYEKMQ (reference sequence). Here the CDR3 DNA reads TGTGCCAGCAGCTTGTCTGCCCAACAGGGGTCTAATGAAAAACTGTTTTTT. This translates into CASSLSAQQGSNEKLFF.

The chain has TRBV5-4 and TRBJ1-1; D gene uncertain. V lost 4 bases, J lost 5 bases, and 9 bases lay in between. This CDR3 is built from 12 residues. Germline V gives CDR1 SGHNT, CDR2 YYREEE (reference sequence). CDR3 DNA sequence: TGTGCCAGCAGCCCCATCGGGACTGAAGCTTTCTTT. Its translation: CASSPIGTEAFF.

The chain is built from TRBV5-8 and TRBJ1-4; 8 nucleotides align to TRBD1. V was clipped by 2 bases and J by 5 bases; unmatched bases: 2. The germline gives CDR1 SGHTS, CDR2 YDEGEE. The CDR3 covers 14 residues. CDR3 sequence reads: CASSFGTGNEKLFF. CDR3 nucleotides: TGTGCCAGCAGCTTCGGGACAGGCAATGAAAAACTGTTTTTT. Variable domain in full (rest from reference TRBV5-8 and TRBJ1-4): EAGVTQSPTHLIKTRGQQATLRCSPISGHTSVYWYQQALGLGLQFLLWYDEGEERNRGNFPPRFSGRQFPNYSSELNVNALELEDSALYLCASSFGTGNEKLFFGSGTQLSVL.

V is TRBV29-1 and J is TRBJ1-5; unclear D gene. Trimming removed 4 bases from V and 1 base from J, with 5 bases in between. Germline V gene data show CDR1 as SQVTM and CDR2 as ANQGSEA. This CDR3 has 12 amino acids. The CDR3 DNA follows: TGCAGCGTTGCCGGGAGCAATCAGCCCCAGCATTTT. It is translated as CSVAGSNQPQHF.

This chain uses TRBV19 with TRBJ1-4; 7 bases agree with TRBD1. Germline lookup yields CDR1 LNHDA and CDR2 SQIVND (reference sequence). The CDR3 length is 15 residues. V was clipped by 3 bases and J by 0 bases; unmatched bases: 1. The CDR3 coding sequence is TGTGCCAGTAGTATTCAGGGGGCAACTAATGAAAAACTGTTTTTT. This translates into CASSIQGATNEKLFF.

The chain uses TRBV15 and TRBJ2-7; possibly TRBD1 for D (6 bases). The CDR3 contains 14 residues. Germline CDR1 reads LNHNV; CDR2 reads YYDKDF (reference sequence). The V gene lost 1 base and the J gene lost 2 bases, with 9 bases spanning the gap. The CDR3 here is CATSRARGAYEQYF. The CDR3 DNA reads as TGTGCCACCAGCAGAGCCAGGGGAGCCTACGAGCAGTACTTC.

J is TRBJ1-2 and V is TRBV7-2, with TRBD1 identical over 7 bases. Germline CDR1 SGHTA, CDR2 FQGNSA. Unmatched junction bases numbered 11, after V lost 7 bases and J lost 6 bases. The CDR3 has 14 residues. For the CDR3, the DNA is TGTGCCAGCACCCAATCGACAGGGCTACATGGCTACACCTTC. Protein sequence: CASTQSTGLHGYTF.

The CDR3 sequence is CASSWGQGMGKNTEAFF. The CDR3 nucleotides read TGCGCCAGCAGCTGGGGACAGGGAATGGGTAAGAACACTGAAGCTTTCTTT. The J gene is TRBJ1-1, the V gene TRBV5-1; 9 bases fit TRBD1. The V gene's germline CDR1 is SGHRS and CDR2 YFSETQ. The CDR3 extends over 17 amino acids. J gave up 1 base and V 3 bases, and 10 bases lay outside the gene matches.

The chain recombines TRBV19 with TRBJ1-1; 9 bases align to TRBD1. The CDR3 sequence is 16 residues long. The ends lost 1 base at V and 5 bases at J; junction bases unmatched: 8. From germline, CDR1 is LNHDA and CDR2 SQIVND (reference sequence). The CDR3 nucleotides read TGTGCCAGTAGTATAGCCTGGACAGGGGCGACAACTGAAGCTTTCTTT. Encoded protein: CASSIAWTGATTEAFF.